These 15 T cell receptor beta chains came from one sample sequenced in a study of cytotoxic CD8 clonotypes in ibrutinib-treated CLL. Sequenced by immunoSEQ multiplex PCR; TCRdb stores in-frame clones only, minus some. The sample carries about 69,000 clones, more than 70% recorded once. Sequenced material: PBMCs, taken at disease progression, from a patient treated with ibrutinib. All receptors derive from a human donor with chronic lymphocytic leukemia.

This rearrangement joins TRBV27 to TRBJ2-1; the D is unclear. CDR3 length: 20 residues. V lost 0 bases to trimming and J lost 2 bases, with 23 bases between them. From germline, CDR1 is MNHEY and CDR2 SMNVEV (reference sequence). The CDR3: CASSLSMAYTTKRTYNEQFF. As DNA, the CDR3 is TGTGCCAGCAGTTTATCCATGGCGTACACCACCAAGAGAACCTACAATGAGCAGTTCTTC.

This chain uses TRBV10-3 with TRBJ1-1; 7 bases are shared with TRBD1. Germline lookup yields CDR1 ENHRY and CDR2 SYGVKD. The CDR3 is made up of 14 amino acids. Trimming removed 6 bases from V and 0 bases from J; junction bases left unmatched: 4. CDR3 nucleotides: TGTGCCATCAGCTCAGGGGGGGTGAACACTGAAGCTTTCTTT. Encoded protein: CAISSGGVNTEAFF.

The table lists this clone with a few counts. This sequence joins TRBV27 and TRBJ1-5, with D maybe TRBD1 (6 bases). This CDR3 region has 14 residues. CDR1 MNHEY and CDR2 SMNVEV come from the germline V gene (reference sequence). V lost 6 bases and J lost 1, with 10 bases in between. Written as DNA, the CDR3 is TGTGCCAGCAGCCCTGGGGGCAGCAATCAGCCCCAGCATTTT. Amino acids: CASSPGGSNQPQHF.

J is TRBJ2-7 and V is TRBV6-5; D is unresolved. From germline, CDR1 is MNHEY and CDR2 SVGAGI. Trimming took 6 bases from V and 0 from J, leaving 3 bases between them. The CDR3 loop spans 11 amino acids. In DNA, the CDR3 is TGTGCCAGCAGGGACTCCTACGAGCAGTACTTC. Translated, it gives CASRDSYEQYF.

This chain connects TRBV6-5 to TRBJ1-2, with D uncertain. The CDR3 is 12 residues long. V lost 0 bases and J 7 bases, leaving 6 bases between the germline ends. The germline gives CDR1 MNHEY, CDR2 SVGAGI. This chain's CDR3 is CASSYSTAGYTF. The CDR3 DNA reads as TGTGCCAGCAGTTACTCGACGGCTGGCTACACCTTC.

The chain recombines TRBV11-2 with TRBJ1-1; D is ambiguous. V lost 5 bases, J lost 3 bases, and 13 bases lay in between. Germline CDR1 is SGHAT and CDR2 is FQNNGV. The CDR3 is 14 residues long. CDR3 loop: CASSVTFGDTEAFF. The CDR3 DNA follows: TGTGCCAGCAGCGTCACCTTCGGAGACACTGAAGCTTTCTTT.

This chain joins TRBV19 and TRBJ2-1; possible D gene TRBD2, 6 bases. In germline, CDR1 is LNHDA, CDR2 SQIVND (reference sequence). V lost 10 bases and J 10 bases, leaving 17 bases between the germline ends. The CDR3 contains 12 residues. The CDR3 reads CATPRLGREQFF. The CDR3 DNA sequence: TGTGCCACCCCCAGGTTAGGGAGGGAGCAGTTCTTC.

The chain uses TRBV4-1 and TRBJ1-3, with D possibly being TRBD1 (5 bases). The germline CDR1 and CDR2 sequences are MGHRA and YSYEKL. Trimming took 0 bases from V and 8 from J, leaving 14 bases between them. CDR3 length: 15 amino acids. CDR3 in amino acids: CASSQDGGWGYTIYF. The CDR3 DNA reads as TGCGCCAGCAGCCAAGACGGAGGTTGGGGCTACACCATATATTTT.

This sequence joins TRBV7-2 and TRBJ2-2; D remains unclear. CDR1 and CDR2 from the germline V gene are SGHTA and FQGNSA. The CDR3 runs to 14 residues. V was clipped by 2 bases and J by 5 bases, with 9 bases between them. CDR3 coding DNA: TGTGCCAGCAGCTTAACCGGTTCAACCGGGGAGCTGTTTTTT. Translating it yields CASSLTGSTGELFF.

This rearrangement joins TRBV9 to TRBJ2-3; D is ambiguous. The V gene lost 0 bases and the J gene lost 2 bases, with 10 bases spanning the gap. Germline assignment: CDR1 SGDLS and CDR2 YYNGEE. The CDR3 runs 15 residues. CDR3 sequence reads: CASSVAVKATDTQYF. Here the CDR3 DNA reads TGTGCCAGCAGCGTAGCAGTAAAGGCCACAGATACGCAGTATTTT.

The V gene is TRBV5-1, the J gene TRBJ2-7; D unresolved. The CDR3 spans 14 residues. V gave up 0 bases and J gave up 2 bases, with 9 bases separating them. Germline CDR1 and CDR2: SGHRS and YFSETQ. The CDR3 DNA follows: TGCGCCAGCAGCTTGGATCGACAAACCTACGAGCAGTACTTC. Protein: CASSLDRQTYEQYF.

V gene TRBV30 combines with J gene TRBJ2-2; TRBD2 agrees at 16 bases. Looked up from germline, CDR1 is GTSNPN and CDR2 is SVGIG (reference sequence). The CDR3 consists of 15 residues. V trimming: 4 bases; J trimming: 7 bases; junction bases outside the gene matches: 3. CDR3 residues: CAWTGTSGRGGELFF. The CDR3 region has the DNA TGTGCCTGGACCGGGACTAGCGGGAGGGGCGGGGAGCTGTTTTTT.

With regard to this clone: One end of the junction varies from germline; a read error may be responsible. The chain joins TRBV18 to TRBJ2-5; D is perhaps TRBD1 (6 bases). The CDR3 extends over 14 amino acids. Germline CDR1 KGHSH, CDR2 LQKENI. The CDR3 region has the DNA TGTGCCACCTCAGGGGTTGGGATGAAAGAGACCCAGTACTTC. Its protein product is CATSGVGMKETQYF.

V usage is TRBV30 and J usage is TRBJ2-3, with TRBD2 identical over 7 bases. The V gene's germline CDR1 is GTSNPN and CDR2 SVGIG (reference sequence). The ends lost 5 bases at V and 3 bases at J; junction bases unmatched: 11. This CDR3 comprises 15 residues. The CDR3 coding sequence is TGTGCCTGGGGGGCTCGGGGGAGGGTAACAGATACGCAGTATTTT. This translates into CAWGARGRVTDTQYF.

This clone was detected only once. The J gene is TRBJ2-7, the V gene TRBV28; D not resolved. The length of the CDR3 is 12 residues. Looked up from germline, CDR1 is MDHEN and CDR2 is SYDVKM. V was cut by 3 bases and J by 2 bases, with 5 bases left in between. CDR3 nucleotides: TGTGCCAGCAGTTTTCGACCCTACGAGCAGTACTTC. This sequence encodes CASSFRPYEQYF.